The next 25 T cell receptor beta chains were all read from a single sample in a study of T-cell reconstitution after alpha-beta-depleted transplantation in children. TCRbeta library construction was performed incorporating unique molecular identifiers. MiXCR, applied by TCRdb to the PCR reads, yields one record per CDR3 protein. The table lists about 400,000 distinct CDR3 sequences, about 14% of them singletons. The source material was PBMCs, sampled from the stem cell graft. These receptors all stem from a human donor who donated a stem cell graft to a child with Fanconi anemia.

In this sample, this clonotype turned up many times. V gene TRBV20-1 combines with J gene TRBJ2-1, with D possibly TRBD2 on 5 matching bases. Germline V gene data show CDR1 as DFQATT and CDR2 as SNEGSKA (reference sequence). With 6 bases removed from V and 8 bases from J, the gap between germline ends came to 14 bases. The length of the CDR3 is 12 residues. This CDR3 is CSAGTRLDEQFF. The CDR3 DNA is TGCAGTGCGGGAACTAGGTTAGATGAGCAGTTCTTC.

This clonotype was seen at least ten times. This chain links TRBV12-3 or TRBV12-4 with TRBJ2-7; D could derive from TRBD1 or TRBD2 (5 bases each). The CDR3 is made up of 11 amino acids. V was cut by 5 bases and J by 4 bases, with 6 bases left in between. In DNA form, the CDR3 reads TGTGCCAGCAGTGGGGGATACGAGCAGTACTTC. It yields the protein CASSGGYEQYF.

The genes are TRBV9 and TRBJ1-2; 9 bases line up with TRBD1. This CDR3 is 14 amino acids long. From germline, CDR1 is SGDLS and CDR2 YYNGEE. The V gene end was trimmed by 0 bases and the J gene end by 11 bases; junction bases not matched to a gene: 8. CDR3 amino acids: CASSVGVTGGQYTF. The DNA of the CDR3 is TGTGCCAGCAGCGTAGGAGTTACAGGGGGCCAATACACCTTC.

This clonotype has only a few counts. One end of the junction fails to match germline, which may point to a read error. The chain recombines TRBV18 with TRBJ2-3; D could derive from TRBD1 or TRBD2 (5 bases each). This CDR3 contains 13 residues. The V gene's germline CDR1 is KGHSH and CDR2 LQKENI. Here the CDR3 reads CASSPPGTVRGLF. The CDR3 nucleotides are TGTGCCAGCTCACCACCGGGGACGGTCCGGGGCCTCTTT.

The J gene is TRBJ1-5, the V gene TRBV15; no clear D. The CDR3 totals 15 residues. V was clipped by 4 bases and J by 6 bases, with 16 bases between them. CDR1 and CDR2 from the germline V gene are LNHNV and YYDKDF (reference sequence). The CDR3 DNA follows: TGTGCCACCAGCACTGACCTGGGCATCACTCAGCCCCAGCATTTT. Amino acid sequence: CATSTDLGITQPQHF. The full variable domain, with the rest looked up from reference TRBV15 and TRBJ1-5, is DAMVIQNPRYQVTQFGKPVTLSCSQTLNHNVMYWYQQKSSQAPKLLFHYYDKDFNNEADTPDNFQSRRPNTSFCFLDIRSPGLGDTAMYLCATSTDLGITQPQHFGDGTRLSIL.

In its sample, this clonotype was seen many times. The rearrangement joins TRBV12-3 or TRBV12-4 to TRBJ1-1, with a weak D call TRBD1 (5 bases). Trimming shortened V by 7 bases and J by 1 base, and 10 bases separated the two germline ends. CDR3 length: 13 amino acids. The CDR3 DNA sequence: TGTGCCAGCATCTCCGGGACGAACACTGAAGCTTTCTTT. Translating gives CASISGTNTEAFF.

The chain carries TRBV29-1 and TRBJ1-2; 7 nucleotides align to TRBD1. From germline, CDR1 is SQVTM and CDR2 ANQGSEA. The V and J ends lost 2 bases and 4 bases, in that order; junction bases with no gene match: 7. CDR3 size: 14 residues. The CDR3 sequence: CSVESEEGAYGYTF. DNA of the CDR3: TGCAGCGTTGAAAGTGAGGAGGGGGCCTATGGCTACACCTTC.

There are many counts of this clonotype. The gene calls are TRBV7-8 and TRBJ2-2; no clear D. The germline gives CDR1 SGHVS, CDR2 FQNEAQ. The CDR3 length is 13 residues. Trimming took 0 bases from V and 10 from J, leaving 9 bases between them. The CDR3 DNA follows: TGTGCCAGCAGCTTAGCGAATAGAGAGGAGCTGTTTTTT. As protein: CASSLANREELFF.

In this sample, this clonotype turned up a few times. The chain couples TRBV5-1 to TRBJ2-3, with 8 bases that match TRBD2. Germline V gene data show CDR1 as SGHRS and CDR2 as YFSETQ. CDR3 length: 15 amino acids. J was trimmed by 2 bases and V by 5 bases; bases with no gene match: 7. The CDR3 loop reads CASRRQAGDTDTQYF. The CDR3 coding sequence is TGCGCCAGCAGGAGGCAAGCGGGGGACACAGATACGCAGTATTTT.

This clonotype was seen only a few times. The rearrangement joins TRBV10-3 to TRBJ2-2, with D uncertain. The CDR3 runs 14 residues. V gave up 0 bases and J gave up 1 base, with 3 bases separating them. The germline V gene has CDR1 ENHRY and CDR2 SYGVKD. The CDR3 sequence is CAISESENTGELFF. In nucleotides, the CDR3 is TGTGCCATCAGTGAGTCGGAGAACACCGGGGAGCTGTTTTTT.

CDR3 bases: TGCGCCAGCAGTCGAACGGACAGGGGGCAAGACGGGGAGCTGTTTTTT. The encoded protein is CASSRTDRGQDGELFF. This chain joins TRBV4-3 and TRBJ2-2; 11 bases match TRBD1. Germline CDR1 LGHNA, CDR2 YSLEER. Losses at the gene ends were 6 bases for V and 7 bases for J; bases not matched to a gene: 10. CDR3 length equals 16 residues.

Many counts were recorded for this clonotype. The DNA for the CDR3 is TGTGCCAGCCGGCCCCGGGGAGGGACCGTTTTCACTGAAGCTTTCTTT. Protein: CASRPRGGTVFTEAFF. The chain is built from TRBV27 and TRBJ1-1; a possible D gene is TRBD1 (5 bases). Germline values: CDR1 MNHEY, CDR2 SMNVEV (reference sequence). The CDR3 is made up of 16 amino acids. The germline V and J ends were trimmed by 8 bases and 4 bases, with 23 bases remaining between them.

This clonotype was observed a handful of times. The chain recombines TRBV7-6 with TRBJ2-1; 8 nucleotides line up with TRBD2. Germline assignment: CDR1 SGHVS and CDR2 FNYEAQ. The J segment lost 5 bases and the V segment lost 5 bases, leaving 5 bases of the junction unmatched. The CDR3 length is 14 residues. This CDR3 reads CASSESGGDNEQFF. CDR3 coding DNA: TGTGCCAGCAGCGAGTCGGGGGGGGACAATGAGCAGTTCTTC.

Comment on this clonotype: Just one base apart from a much larger clone, this may be a read error. The chain uses TRBV27 and TRBJ1-5; D ambiguous. The germline gives CDR1 MNHEY, CDR2 SMNVEV (reference sequence). The CDR3 has 15 amino acids. Written as DNA, the CDR3 is TGTGCCATCAGTTTATCAGGAGGCAGCAATCAGCCCCAGCATTTT. This encodes CAISLSGGSNQPQHF.

A remark on this clonotype: The junction and the germline gene differ at one end; a read error may be behind it. The chain couples TRBV5-6 to TRBJ2-5; 9 bases align to TRBD1. The CDR3 sequence is 17 residues long. The V gene's germline CDR1 is SGHDT and CDR2 YYEEEE. This chain's CDR3 is CAISIWVDGTGIETQYF. In nucleotides, the CDR3 is TGTGCCATCAGCATCTGGGTAGATGGGACAGGGATAGAGACCCAGTACTTC.

This clonotype was detected a few times. V gene TRBV11-2 combines with J gene TRBJ2-1; 14 bases align to TRBD2. V dropped 5 bases and J dropped 2; count of bases not matched to a gene: 5. This CDR3 is 17 amino acids long. CDR1 is SGHAT and CDR2 is FQNNGV in the germline V gene. CDR3 region: CASSDRLAGGPYNEQFF. DNA of the CDR3: TGTGCCAGCAGCGACCGACTAGCGGGGGGGCCCTACAATGAGCAGTTCTTC.

This clonotype has just a few counts. The chain has TRBV12-3 or TRBV12-4 and TRBJ2-1; weak D call: TRBD2 (5 bases). CDR3 size: 12 residues. Trimming took off 2 bases at V and 8 bases at J, with 7 bases between the two ends. Here the CDR3 reads CASSLYGDEQFF. The CDR3 DNA is TGTGCCAGCAGTTTATACGGGGATGAGCAGTTCTTC.

This clonotype has a handful of counts. V is TRBV4-3 and J is TRBJ1-2; D is perhaps TRBD1 (6 bases). CDR1 and CDR2 from the germline V gene are LGHNA and YSLEER. Trimming shortened V by 4 bases and J by 1 base, and 16 bases separated the two germline ends. The length of the CDR3 is 16 residues. CDR3 in DNA: TGCGCCAGCAGCCCGGAGGTCCCAGGGGATAACTATGGCTACACCTTC. The encoded protein is CASSPEVPGDNYGYTF.

The chain combines TRBV6-5 with TRBJ1-2; D remains ambiguous. Germline V gene sequence: CDR1 MNHEY, CDR2 SVGAGI. Trimming took off 0 bases at V and 1 base at J, with 12 bases between the two ends. The CDR3 extends over 16 amino acids. The DNA of the CDR3 is TGTGCCAGCAGTTACTCGGGAGGGCGGATTAACTATGGCTACACCTTC. This encodes CASSYSGGRINYGYTF.

The chain has TRBV15 and TRBJ1-2, with D maybe TRBD1 (5 bases). V lost 5 bases and J lost 2, with 18 bases in between. This CDR3 spans 16 amino acids. Germline values: CDR1 LNHNV, CDR2 YYDKDF (reference sequence). CDR3 sequence reads: CATSPDQGRWNYGYTF. As DNA, the CDR3 is TGTGCCACCAGCCCCGATCAGGGAAGGTGGAACTATGGCTACACCTTC.

The V gene is TRBV12-3 or TRBV12-4, the J gene TRBJ1-6, with D unresolved. The V gene lost 5 bases and the J gene lost 2 bases, with 10 bases spanning the gap. The CDR3 has 15 amino acids. CDR3 in amino acids: CASSLGSAYNSPLHF. For the CDR3, the DNA is TGTGCCAGCAGTCTCGGGTCAGCCTATAATTCACCCCTCCACTTT.

Only a few counts were recorded for this clonotype. The chain carries TRBV25-1 and TRBJ1-1; 10 bases map to TRBD1. J lost 3 bases, V lost 3 bases, and 4 bases had no gene match. CDR3 length equals 15 residues. Germline values: CDR1 MGHDK, CDR2 SYGVNS. DNA of the CDR3: TGTGCCAGCAGTGACACCGGGACAGGGGACACTGAAGCTTTCTTT. Translated: CASSDTGTGDTEAFF.

At least ten counts were recorded for this clonotype. This chain uses TRBV6-2 or TRBV6-3 with TRBJ1-5; TRBD1 matches at 8 bases. Losses at the gene ends were 0 bases for V and 0 bases for J; bases not matched to a gene: 4. Germline V gives CDR1 MNHEY, CDR2 SVGEGT. This CDR3 has 17 amino acids. This CDR3 reads CASSYSETGDSNQPQHF. For the CDR3, the DNA is TGTGCCAGCAGTTACTCGGAGACAGGGGATAGCAATCAGCCCCAGCATTTT.

This clonotype was observed many times. The chain employs TRBV20-1 and TRBJ1-1; TRBD1 might be the D (5 bases). The CDR3 is 14 amino acids. The germline V and J ends were trimmed by 1 base and 3 bases, with 12 bases remaining between them. Germline V gene data show CDR1 as DFQATT and CDR2 as SNEGSKA (reference sequence). CDR3 residues: CSARATTGYTEAFF. For the CDR3, the DNA is TGCAGTGCTAGAGCTACTACAGGTTACACTGAAGCTTTCTTT.

CDR3 loop: CSAKHTDTQYF. The DNA for the CDR3 is TGCAGTGCCAAACACACAGATACGCAGTATTTT. The rearrangement links TRBV20-1 to TRBJ2-3; D is ambiguous. CDR1 and CDR2 (germline): DFQATT, SNEGSKA (reference sequence). Deletions cut 6 bases from V and 2 bases from J, with 6 bases between. The length of the CDR3 is 11 residues.